This record looks at one T cell receptor (beta chain) sequence and its context. The source of the sample is a study of PD-L1 blockade in urothelial cancer. Study as a whole: Blood drawn 3 weeks (second dose) and 6 weeks after treatment start was analyzed. Specimens of blood held a median count of approximately 150,000 T cells.

A spike-in of synthetic TCR analog templates was added to each PCR. Measured with immunoSEQ multiplex PCR; TCRdb has only the in-frame clones, and not every one. The repertoire has about 41,000 clones, roughly 84% of them found once; the top ten carry roughly 2.5%. The CDR3 has 14 residues. V was pared by 4 bases and J by 2 bases, with 11 bases between. Germline loops: CDR1 LNHDA, CDR2 SQIVND (reference sequence). Time point here: peripheral blood 6 weeks after treatment start. All patients carried locally advanced or metastatic urothelial carcinoma. The V call is TRBV19, the J call TRBJ1-1; a possible D gene is TRBD1 (5 bases). Sequencing was performed on PBMCs, taken around atezolizumab (anti-PD-L1) treatment. The origin of this receptor is an older man with urothelial cancer. For the CDR3, the DNA is TGTGCCAGTAGTACAGGGTGGGAAAACACTGAAGCTTTCTTT. This codes for CASSTGWENTEAFF.